This TCR beta chain was identified during a study of T cells after yellow fever vaccination. One entry per CDR3 protein results from TCRdb running MiXCR on the 5' RACE reads. Of more than 300,000 distinct CDR3 sequences listed, about 6.9% were seen once; the top ten hold over 15%. The CDR3 is 15 residues long. Germline V gene sequence: CDR1 ENHRY, CDR2 SYGVKD. J lost 2 bases, V lost 6 bases, and 8 bases had no gene match. This chain connects TRBV10-3 to TRBJ2-3, with 7 bases aligning to TRBD1. The sequence derives from a man in his late teens or twenties who received the YFV17D yellow fever vaccine. Sequences were derived from PBMCs, sampled approximately 47 days after the first yellow fever vaccination. CDR3 in DNA: TGTGCCATCAGCGCAGACAGGGCCCCCACAGATACGCAGTATTTT. Protein product: CAISADRAPTDTQYF.